Each of the 30 T cell receptor beta chains below was sequenced from the same sample in a study of shared clonotypes between healthy human individuals (dated by TCRdb to 2018 to 2020). Libraries were constructed by the immunoSEQ multiplex PCR assay. TCRdb re-hosts the immuneACCESS table, in-frame sequences only. Its copies lack some clones; in the studies checked, an unresolved V gene accounts for under half of them, and the cause for the rest is not known. This sample has around 1.6 million clones in its table, and around 98% of those were observed once. The ten largest clones capture roughly 0.42% of the sample. The sequenced sample consisted of naive CD4+ T cells sorted from blood. In light of the paper, this sample's cell subset or site label describes: CD45RA+ positively selected. The receptors come from a man under 40 in good health.

This clone was detected only once. This chain joins TRBV7-2 and TRBJ2-5; 8 bases agree with TRBD2. CDR1 is SGHTA and CDR2 is FQGNSA in the germline V gene. CDR3 length equals 16 residues. J gave up 0 bases and V 10 bases, and 13 bases lay outside the gene matches. CDR3 DNA sequence: TGTGCCACGAGGGTAAGCGGGAGCACTTACCAAGAGACCCAGTACTTC. Protein product: CATRVSGSTYQETQYF.

This clone has just one count. The gene calls are TRBV2 and TRBJ1-1, with D unresolved. V was cut by 2 bases and J by 0 bases, with 10 bases left in between. CDR3 length: 15 amino acids. Germline lookup yields CDR1 SNHLY and CDR2 FYNNEI. The CDR3 spells CASSEHEVMNTEAFF. The DNA for the CDR3 is TGTGCCAGCAGTGAACACGAAGTCATGAACACTGAAGCTTTCTTT.

The V gene is TRBV7-2, the J gene TRBJ2-7; D perhaps matches TRBD1 (5 bases). The germline CDR1 and CDR2 sequences are SGHTA and FQGNSA. V was pared by 0 bases and J by 0 bases, with 12 bases between. The CDR3 is 16 residues long. CDR3 sequence: CASSLAWGRSSYEQYF. The CDR3 DNA is TGTGCCAGCAGCTTAGCTTGGGGCAGAAGCTCCTACGAGCAGTACTTC.

The chain uses TRBV7-8 and TRBJ2-6; 10 bases are a match to TRBD1. Germline CDR1 is SGHVS and CDR2 is FQNEAQ. The length of the CDR3 is 17 residues. The junction had 4 bases not matched to a gene; V was cut back by 5 bases and J by 0 bases. CDR3 in amino acids: CASSRDRGDSGANVLTF. The CDR3 bases are TGTGCCAGCAGCCGGGACAGGGGAGACTCTGGGGCCAACGTCCTGACTTTC.

J is TRBJ1-1 and V is TRBV18; D is uncertain. The CDR3 length is 14 residues. The germline gives CDR1 KGHSH, CDR2 LQKENI. Deletions cut 3 bases from V and 2 bases from J, with 10 bases between. In nucleotides, the CDR3 is TGTGCCAGCTCACCCGTCGCCACTAACACTGAAGCTTTCTTT. It is translated as CASSPVATNTEAFF.

This chain connects TRBV29-1 to TRBJ2-7, with 9 bases identical to TRBD1. Germline values: CDR1 SQVTM, CDR2 ANQGSEA. CDR3 length equals 13 residues. V was pared by 7 bases and J by 7 bases, with 11 bases of the junction left unmatched. CDR3 sequence: CSAEDRGSGEQYF. The CDR3 DNA is TGCAGCGCGGAGGACAGGGGCTCGGGTGAGCAGTACTTC.

The chain links TRBV4-1 to TRBJ2-5; D not resolved. CDR1 is MGHRA and CDR2 is YSYEKL in the germline V gene. Trimming left V 4 bases short and J 5 bases short, with 11 bases between. This CDR3 is built from 13 residues. CDR3 coding DNA: TGCGCCAGCAGCCCCGCAGTATGGGAGACCCAGTACTTC. This codes for CASSPAVWETQYF.

This clone was recorded once. The rearrangement links TRBV28 to TRBJ2-3; TRBD1 matches 8 bases. Per germline, CDR1 MDHEN and CDR2 SYDVKM. With 4 bases clipped from V and 13 bases from J, the junction kept 7 bases outside the gene matches. The CDR3 sequence is 12 residues long. The CDR3 region is CASSSSGGLEYF. In nucleotides, the CDR3 is TGTGCCAGCAGTTCCTCAGGGGGCCTGGAGTATTTT.

V is TRBV7-9 and J is TRBJ2-7; 7 nucleotides align to TRBD2. Germline V gives CDR1 SEHNR, CDR2 FQNEAQ (reference sequence). The CDR3 runs 13 residues. After removal of 5 bases from V and 4 bases from J, the junction contained 5 bases not matched to a gene. The CDR3 is CASSLSGKYEQYF. For the CDR3, the DNA is TGTGCCAGCAGCCTCAGCGGGAAATACGAGCAGTACTTC.

The J gene is TRBJ1-2, the V gene TRBV5-1; D unresolved. CDR3 length equals 14 residues. Germline V lookup: CDR1 SGHRS, CDR2 YFSETQ. V lost 0 bases and J 5 bases, leaving 11 bases between the germline ends. The chain's CDR3 is CASSLVTKVYGYTF. CDR3 in DNA: TGCGCCAGCAGCTTGGTTACAAAGGTGTATGGCTACACCTTC.

This chain connects TRBV20-1 to TRBJ2-1; the D is unclear. V dropped 1 base and J dropped 15 bases, with 13 bases sitting between them. The germline CDR1 and CDR2 sequences are DFQATT and SNEGSKA (reference sequence). The CDR3 contains 11 residues. The CDR3 region has the DNA TGCAGTGCTAGAGTCAACAACCTGGGGTTCTTC. Amino acids: CSARVNNLGFF.

About this clone: At the DNA level, this CDR3 is encoded by other sequences in the same sample as well. The chain carries TRBV28 and TRBJ2-7; TRBD2 matches at 11 bases. CDR1 and CDR2 (germline): MDHEN, SYDVKM. The V and J ends lost 9 bases and 4 bases, in that order; junction bases with no gene match: 5. The CDR3 spans 13 residues. The DNA of the CDR3 is TGTGCCAGTAGAACTAGCGGGAGTTACGAGCAGTACTTC. As protein: CASRTSGSYEQYF.

The chain has TRBV7-3 and TRBJ2-1; 9 nucleotides agree with TRBD2. Looked up from germline, CDR1 is SGHTA and CDR2 is FQGTGA. The CDR3 runs to 18 residues. The V gene end was trimmed by 3 bases and the J gene end by 0 bases; junction bases not matched to a gene: 9. CDR3 in DNA: TGTGCCAGCAGCTTCCTAAGGCGGGAGGGGATCTCCTACAATGAGCAGTTCTTC. This encodes CASSFLRREGISYNEQFF.

The genes are TRBV29-1 and TRBJ2-1; 8 nucleotides align to TRBD2. The trim removed 8 bases at V and 4 bases at J, leaving 7 bases unmatched. The CDR3 spans 13 residues. Germline V gene sequence: CDR1 SQVTM, CDR2 ANQGSEA. Here the CDR3 DNA reads TGCAGCCTCAAGGCTAGCGGGTACAATGAGCAGTTCTTC. This codes for CSLKASGYNEQFF.

V is TRBV5-1 and J is TRBJ2-1; the D gene is possibly TRBD1 (5 bases). CDR1 SGHRS and CDR2 YFSETQ come from the germline V gene. This CDR3 comprises 13 residues. V shed 6 bases and J shed 3 bases, with 10 bases lying between them. The CDR3, as DNA: TGCGCCAGCACAACCGACAGCTACAATGAGCAGTTCTTC. It translates to CASTTDSYNEQFF.

Comment on this clone: This same CDR3 is encoded by further DNA sequences in the sample. V and J are TRBV19 and TRBJ2-1, with D hard to call. Trimming removed 1 base at V and 7 bases at J, with 5 bases between. This CDR3 spans 12 amino acids. Germline CDR1 LNHDA, CDR2 SQIVND (reference sequence). The CDR3 loop is CASSIGGNEQFF. The CDR3 DNA sequence: TGTGCCAGTAGTATAGGAGGAAATGAGCAGTTCTTC.

V gene TRBV19 combines with J gene TRBJ2-1, with D perhaps matching TRBD2 (5 bases). V dropped 5 bases and J dropped 4 bases, with 12 bases sitting between them. This CDR3 region has 14 residues. Germline V gene lookup returns CDR1 LNHDA and CDR2 SQIVND (reference sequence). This CDR3 reads CASSPQRSYNEQFF. The CDR3 DNA reads as TGTGCCAGTAGTCCCCAGCGGAGTTACAATGAGCAGTTCTTC.

About this clone: The sample has other DNA sequences that encode this CDR3 too. This chain links TRBV6-5 with TRBJ2-1, with unresolved D. CDR3 size: 13 residues. Trimming pared 6 bases from V and 2 bases from J, leaving 8 bases between. CDR1 and CDR2 from the germline V gene are MNHEY and SVGAGI. Here the CDR3 DNA reads TGTGCCAGCAGGAGGATCGCCTACAATGAGCAGTTCTTC. Translating gives CASRRIAYNEQFF.

A word on this clone: Other DNA sequences in the same sample also yield this CDR3. V and J are TRBV7-2 and TRBJ1-5; a weak D match, TRBD1 (5 bases). The CDR3 length is 14 residues. V was cut by 5 bases and J by 1 base, with 9 bases left in between. Germline values: CDR1 SGHTA, CDR2 FQGNSA. The CDR3 loop is CASSPRVSNQPQHF. CDR3 bases: TGTGCCAGCAGCCCCAGGGTGAGCAATCAGCCCCAGCATTTT.

The chain is built from TRBV7-6 and TRBJ2-2; D not resolved. This CDR3 comprises 13 residues. V lost 2 bases, J lost 7 bases, and 8 bases lay in between. Per the germline V gene, CDR1 is SGHVS and CDR2 is FNYEAQ. CDR3 nucleotide sequence: TGTGCCAGCAGCTTAAAATCCATCGGGGAGCTGTTTTTT. This encodes CASSLKSIGELFF.

The table lists this clone with a count of one. The chain recombines TRBV7-8 with TRBJ2-5; no clear D gene. Looked up from germline, CDR1 is SGHVS and CDR2 is FQNEAQ. CDR3 length: 13 residues. The V and J ends lost 1 base and 1 base respectively, with 4 bases between them. The CDR3 here is CASSLDSQETQYF. CDR3 DNA: TGTGCCAGCAGCTTAGACAGCCAAGAGACCCAGTACTTC.

In regard to this clone: A junction end diverges from the germline sequence, so it may reflect a read error. At the DNA level, this CDR3 is encoded by other sequences in the same sample as well. This chain uses TRBV7-3 with TRBJ1-5, with D possibly matching TRBD1 (5 bases). CDR1 SGHTA and CDR2 FQGTGA come from the germline V gene. There are 13 residues in the CDR3. The CDR3, as DNA: TGTGCCAGCAGCCTAACGGGGGATCAGCCCCAGCATTTT. Translated: CASSLTGDQPQHF. The full variable domain, with the rest looked up from reference TRBV7-3 and TRBJ1-5, is GAGVSQTPSNKVTEKGKYVELRCDPISGHTALYWYRQSLGQGPEFLIYFQGTGAADDSGLPNDRFFAVRPEGSVSTLKIQRTERGDSAVYLCASSLTGDQPQHFGDGTRLSIL.

This rearrangement joins TRBV5-6 to TRBJ2-1; 11 bases match TRBD2. Germline V CDR1 and CDR2: SGHDT, YYEEEE. The CDR3 covers 19 residues. The V segment lost 2 bases and the J segment 8 bases; nucleotides outside the gene matches: 18. Here the CDR3 reads CASSLRGRVLAGDFYEQFF. The CDR3, as DNA: TGTGCCAGCAGCTTAAGGGGGAGAGTACTAGCGGGAGACTTCTATGAGCAGTTCTTC.

The V call is TRBV6-1, the J call TRBJ2-1, with 7 bases matching TRBD2. The germline gives CDR1 MNHNS, CDR2 SASEGT. The CDR3 contains 13 residues. Trimming removed 8 bases from V and 5 bases from J; junction bases left unmatched: 6. CDR3: CASELALHNEQFF. CDR3 DNA: TGTGCCAGCGAACTAGCGCTTCACAATGAGCAGTTCTTC.

The chain employs TRBV10-1 and TRBJ2-7; the D call may be TRBD1 or TRBD2 (5 bases each). Germline assignment: CDR1 WNHNN and CDR2 SYGVQD (reference sequence). V gave up 5 bases and J gave up 4 bases, with 24 bases separating them. This CDR3 contains 17 residues. The CDR3 DNA follows: TGCGCCAGCAGTAAATCGGATTTCCAGAGAGGGGCGTACGAGCAGTACTTC. Protein product: CASSKSDFQRGAYEQYF.

The V gene is TRBV28, the J gene TRBJ1-5, with D possibly matching TRBD1 (6 bases). The V end lost 6 bases, the J end lost 12 bases, and 12 bases lay between the germline ends. The CDR3 has 11 amino acids. Germline loops: CDR1 MDHEN, CDR2 SYDVKM. The CDR3 DNA is TGTGCCAGCAGCCTAGACAGGTTCCAGCATTTT. Translation: CASSLDRFQHF.

The gene calls are TRBV19 and TRBJ1-5; 9 bases align to TRBD1. CDR3 size: 15 residues. V dropped 5 bases and J dropped 0; count of bases not matched to a gene: 2. Germline V CDR1 and CDR2: LNHDA, SQIVND (reference sequence). CDR3 coding DNA: TGTGCCAGTAGTTGGGACAGGGATAGCAATCAGCCCCAGCATTTT. Translating it yields CASSWDRDSNQPQHF.

Only one count was recorded for this clone. The rearrangement joins TRBV27 to TRBJ1-3; TRBD1 agrees at 10 bases. CDR3 length: 19 amino acids. The V segment lost 3 bases and the J segment 4 bases; nucleotides outside the gene matches: 15. CDR1 is MNHEY, CDR2 SMNVEV, per germline (reference sequence). CDR3 coding DNA: TGTGCCAGCAGTTTGATGGGCCCCGGGACAGGGGTCGCCGGAAACACCATATATTTT. Translated: CASSLMGPGTGVAGNTIYF.

CDR3 sequence: CASSLALGWAGELFF. The CDR3 DNA follows: TGTGCCAGCAGCTTAGCGTTAGGGTGGGCCGGGGAGCTGTTTTTT. The gene calls are TRBV7-2 and TRBJ2-2, with no clear D. The CDR3 has 15 residues. V lost 0 bases and J 6 bases, leaving 11 bases between the germline ends. CDR1 and CDR2 from the germline V gene are SGHTA and FQGNSA.

The V call is TRBV18, the J call TRBJ2-7; 7 bases fit TRBD2. Germline V gives CDR1 KGHSH, CDR2 LQKENI. After removal of 3 bases from V and 3 bases from J, the junction contained 20 bases not matched to a gene. The CDR3 length is 19 residues. CDR3 nucleotide sequence: TGTGCCAGCTCACCCCTTGGAGCGGGAATACCATCAAGAATCTACGAGCAGTACTTC. This translates into CASSPLGAGIPSRIYEQYF.